This entry lists 8 T cell receptor beta chains sequenced from one sample in a study of somatic mutations in cytotoxic T cells in rheumatoid arthritis. Profiling relied on immunoSEQ multiplex PCR, and the TCRdb table lists in-frame clones only, not all of them. The sample includes fewer than 20,000 clones, roughly 80% of them seen just once. Sequencing was carried out using CD8+ T cells sorted from blood. The receptors derive from a woman aged 60-75 years in good health.

The CDR3 region has the DNA TGCGCCAGCAGCCAGCACGCGGACAGGCCCTATGGCTACACCTTC. It yields the protein CASSQHADRPYGYTF. The rearrangement links TRBV4-1 to TRBJ1-2, with 7 bases that match TRBD1. CDR3 length: 15 amino acids. Germline V lookup: CDR1 MGHRA, CDR2 YSYEKL. The J segment lost 4 bases and the V segment lost 3 bases, leaving 8 bases of the junction unmatched.

The chain is built from TRBV27 and TRBJ1-1; no firm D call. V was trimmed by 6 bases and J by 4 bases, leaving 12 bases between them. CDR3 size: 13 residues. CDR1 and CDR2 (germline): MNHEY, SMNVEV (reference sequence). The CDR3 sequence is CASSSDLGTEAFF. As DNA, the CDR3 is TGTGCCAGCAGCTCTGACTTGGGCACTGAAGCTTTCTTT.

This clone appeared a single time. The CDR3 reads CASSLVRGRRYTEAFF. CDR3 nucleotides: TGTGCCAGCAGCTTAGTCAGGGGGCGACGTTACACTGAAGCTTTCTTT. The V call is TRBV11-2, the J call TRBJ1-1; 8 bases are shared with TRBD1. V was clipped by 1 base and J by 3 bases; unmatched bases: 7. The germline CDR1 and CDR2 sequences are SGHAT and FQNNGV. CDR3 size: 16 residues.

As for this clone: At one end, the junction sequence differs from germline, possibly due to a read error. This chain connects TRBV6-1 to TRBJ1-6; 7 nucleotides match TRBD1. Per the germline V gene, CDR1 is MNHNS and CDR2 is SASEGT. This CDR3 is 10 amino acids long. The CDR3 loop is CASRGTEKSF. The CDR3 DNA sequence: TGTGCCAGCAGAGGGACAGAGAAGAGTTTT.

A word on this clone: Other nucleotide sequences in the sample specify the same CDR3. The V gene is TRBV7-6, the J gene TRBJ1-1; 7 bases are shared with TRBD1. J lost 1 base, V lost 1 base, and 6 bases had no gene match. The CDR3 consists of 16 residues. Looked up from germline, CDR1 is SGHVS and CDR2 is FNYEAQ. The CDR3 DNA is TGTGCCAGCAGCTTAGAGGCAGGGGGGTCGAACACTGAAGCTTTCTTT. Amino acid sequence: CASSLEAGGSNTEAFF.

The chain links TRBV7-8 to TRBJ2-7, with 11 nucleotides matching TRBD2. V shed 5 bases, J shed 0 bases, and the junction held 6 bases outside the gene matches. From germline, CDR1 is SGHVS and CDR2 FQNEAQ. The CDR3 has 16 residues. The CDR3 sequence is CASSLSTSGGSYEQYF. CDR3 sequence (DNA): TGTGCCAGCAGCCTAAGCACTAGCGGGGGCTCCTACGAGCAGTACTTC.

J is TRBJ1-2 and V is TRBV6-1; TRBD1 agrees at 7 bases. The V segment lost 5 bases and the J segment 4 bases; nucleotides outside the gene matches: 7. Looked up from germline, CDR1 is MNHNS and CDR2 is SASEGT. The CDR3 extends over 14 amino acids. The CDR3 DNA is TGTGCCAGCAGTCTTTTGGGGACAGCCTATGGCTACACCTTC. Its protein product is CASSLLGTAYGYTF.

The chain combines TRBV6-5 with TRBJ1-4; D not certain. Germline CDR1 is MNHEY and CDR2 is SVGAGI. With 0 bases removed from V and 5 bases from J, the gap between germline ends came to 13 bases. CDR3 length equals 16 residues. CDR3 protein: CASSYSFGRSNEKLFF. The DNA for the CDR3 is TGTGCCAGCAGTTACTCGTTCGGCAGGTCAAATGAAAAACTGTTTTTT.